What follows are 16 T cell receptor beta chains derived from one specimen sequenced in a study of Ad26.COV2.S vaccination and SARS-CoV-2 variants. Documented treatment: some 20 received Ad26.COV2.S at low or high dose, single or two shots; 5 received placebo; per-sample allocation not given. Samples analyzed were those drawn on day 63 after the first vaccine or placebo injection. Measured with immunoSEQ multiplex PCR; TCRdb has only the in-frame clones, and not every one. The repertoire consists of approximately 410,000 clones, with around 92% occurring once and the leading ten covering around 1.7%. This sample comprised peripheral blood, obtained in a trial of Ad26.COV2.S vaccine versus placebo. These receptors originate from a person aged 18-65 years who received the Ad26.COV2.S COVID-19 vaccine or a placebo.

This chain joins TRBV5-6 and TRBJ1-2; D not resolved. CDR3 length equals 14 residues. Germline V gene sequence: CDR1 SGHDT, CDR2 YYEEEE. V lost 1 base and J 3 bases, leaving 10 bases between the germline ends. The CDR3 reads CASSLNMGDYGYTF. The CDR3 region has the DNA TGTGCCAGCAGCTTGAACATGGGAGACTATGGCTACACCTTC.

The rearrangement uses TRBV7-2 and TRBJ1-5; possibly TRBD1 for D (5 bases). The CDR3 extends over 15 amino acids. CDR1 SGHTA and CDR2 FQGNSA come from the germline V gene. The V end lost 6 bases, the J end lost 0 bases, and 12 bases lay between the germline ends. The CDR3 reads CASRLTTGSNQPQHF. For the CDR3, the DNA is TGTGCCAGCAGATTGACTACAGGTAGCAATCAGCCCCAGCATTTT.

The CDR3 is CASSSGQTNYNEQFF. The CDR3 bases are TGTGCCAGCAGCTCGGGACAGACTAACTACAATGAGCAGTTCTTC. The rearrangement uses TRBV7-2 and TRBJ2-1; TRBD1 aligns across 7 bases. The germline gives CDR1 SGHTA, CDR2 FQGNSA. Unmatched junction bases numbered 6, after V lost 4 bases and J lost 3 bases. The CDR3 is 15 residues long.

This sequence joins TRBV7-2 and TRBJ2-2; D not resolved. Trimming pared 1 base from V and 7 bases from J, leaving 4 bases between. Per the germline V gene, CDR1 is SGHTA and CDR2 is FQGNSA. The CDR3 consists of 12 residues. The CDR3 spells CASSLGVGELFF. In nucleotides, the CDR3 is TGTGCCAGCAGCTTAGGTGTCGGGGAGCTGTTTTTT. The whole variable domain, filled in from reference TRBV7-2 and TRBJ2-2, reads GAGVSQSPSNKVTEKGKDVELRCDPISGHTALYWYRQSLGQGLEFLIYFQGNSAPDKSGLPSDRFSAERTGGSVSTLTIQRTQQEDSAVYLCASSLGVGELFFGEGSRLTVL.

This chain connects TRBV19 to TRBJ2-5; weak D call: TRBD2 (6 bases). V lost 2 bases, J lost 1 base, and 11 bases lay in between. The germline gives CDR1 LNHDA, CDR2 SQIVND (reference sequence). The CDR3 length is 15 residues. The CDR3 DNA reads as TGTGCCAGTAGTATACTCCGGGACTCCCAAGAGACCCAGTACTTC. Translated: CASSILRDSQETQYF.

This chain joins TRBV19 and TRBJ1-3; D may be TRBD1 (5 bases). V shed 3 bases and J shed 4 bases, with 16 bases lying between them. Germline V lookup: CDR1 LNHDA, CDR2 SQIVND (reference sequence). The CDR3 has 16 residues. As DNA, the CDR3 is TGTGCCAGTAGTATCCCTCTCGGGACGTTGGGAAACACCATATATTTT. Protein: CASSIPLGTLGNTIYF.

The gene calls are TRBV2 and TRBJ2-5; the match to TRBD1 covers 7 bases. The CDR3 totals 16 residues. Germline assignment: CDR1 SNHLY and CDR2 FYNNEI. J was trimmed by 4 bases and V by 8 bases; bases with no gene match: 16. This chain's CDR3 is CASGTSVGGASETQYF. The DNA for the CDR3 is TGTGCCAGCGGCACCAGCGTAGGGGGCGCATCAGAGACCCAGTACTTC. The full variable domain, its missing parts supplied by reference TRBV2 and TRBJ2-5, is EPEVTQTPSHQVTQMGQEVILRCVPISNHLYFYWYRQILGQKVEFLVSFYNNEISEKSEIFDDQFSVERPDGSNFTLKIRSTKLEDSAMYFCASGTSVGGASETQYFGPGTRLLVL.

The CDR3 region has the DNA TGTGCCAGCAGTTTAACGGACAGCTATGGCTACACCTTC. Translating it yields CASSLTDSYGYTF. The V gene is TRBV12-3 or TRBV12-4, the J gene TRBJ1-2; the D gene is possibly TRBD1 (6 bases). V was clipped by 2 bases and J by 4 bases, with 8 bases between them. The length of the CDR3 is 13 residues.

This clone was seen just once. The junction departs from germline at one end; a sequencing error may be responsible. In DNA form, the CDR3 reads TGTGCCAGCAGTAACTCCCCGTTACAGGGGTTGAACGAGCAGTACTTC. It translates to CASSNSPLQGLNEQYF. The rearrangement uses TRBV6-2 or TRBV6-3 and TRBJ2-7; the match to TRBD1 covers 7 bases. The CDR3 runs 16 residues. The V gene's germline CDR1 is MNHEY and CDR2 SVGEGT.

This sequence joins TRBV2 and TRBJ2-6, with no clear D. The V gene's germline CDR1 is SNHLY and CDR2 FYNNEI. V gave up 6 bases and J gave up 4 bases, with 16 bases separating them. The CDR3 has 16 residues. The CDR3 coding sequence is TGTGCCAGCAGACCCCAACCCGGCGCGGGGGCCAACGTCCTGACTTTC. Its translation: CASRPQPGAGANVLTF.

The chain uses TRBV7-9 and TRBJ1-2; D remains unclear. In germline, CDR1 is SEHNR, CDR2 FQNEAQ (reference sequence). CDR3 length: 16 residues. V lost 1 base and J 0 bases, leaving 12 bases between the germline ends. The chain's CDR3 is CASSLVGHGANYGYTF. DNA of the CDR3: TGTGCCAGCAGCTTAGTAGGGCACGGAGCTAACTATGGCTACACCTTC.

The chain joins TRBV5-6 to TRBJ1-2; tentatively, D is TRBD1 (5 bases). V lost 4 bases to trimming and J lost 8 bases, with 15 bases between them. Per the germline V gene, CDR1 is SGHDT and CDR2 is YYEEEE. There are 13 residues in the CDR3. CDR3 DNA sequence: TGTGCCAGCAGCCCCACAGCACAGGAGGGCTACACCTTC. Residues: CASSPTAQEGYTF.

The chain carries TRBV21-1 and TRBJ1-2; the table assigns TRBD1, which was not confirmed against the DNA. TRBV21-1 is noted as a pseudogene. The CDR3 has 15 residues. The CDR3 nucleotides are TGTGCCAGCAGCAGATACAGGGATTTCGACTATGGCTACACCTTC. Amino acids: CASSRYRDFDYGYTF.

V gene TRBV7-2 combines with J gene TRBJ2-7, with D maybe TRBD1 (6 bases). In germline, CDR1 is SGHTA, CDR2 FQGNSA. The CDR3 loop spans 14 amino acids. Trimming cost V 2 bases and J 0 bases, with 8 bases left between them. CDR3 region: CASSLRTASYEQYF. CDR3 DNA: TGTGCCAGCAGCTTACGGACAGCCTCCTACGAGCAGTACTTC.

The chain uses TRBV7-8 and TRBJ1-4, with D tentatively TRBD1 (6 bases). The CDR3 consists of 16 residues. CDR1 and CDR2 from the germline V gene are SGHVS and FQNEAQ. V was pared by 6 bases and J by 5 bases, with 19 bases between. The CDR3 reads CASSVRQGMPNEKLFF. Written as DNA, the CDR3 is TGTGCCAGCAGTGTCCGGCAGGGGATGCCCAATGAAAAACTGTTTTTT.

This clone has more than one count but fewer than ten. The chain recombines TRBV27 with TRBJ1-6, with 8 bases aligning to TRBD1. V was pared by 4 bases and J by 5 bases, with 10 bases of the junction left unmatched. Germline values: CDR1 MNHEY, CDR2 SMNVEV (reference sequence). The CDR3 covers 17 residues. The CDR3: CASSYRSGQGNNSPLHF. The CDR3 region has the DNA TGTGCCAGCAGTTACAGATCCGGACAGGGTAATAATTCACCCCTCCACTTT.